A selection of T cell receptor beta chains follows, all from one sample in a study of cytomegalovirus exposure and HLA in healthy donors. Generated by immunoSEQ multiplex PCR, the TCRdb table keeps only in-frame clones and is missing some. The sample holds roughly 190,000 clones, around 81% seen once. Input material: PBMCs. Receptors originate from a woman in her fifties or sixties in good health and CMV-seropositive. Each CDR3 is given with its conserved first and last residue. Fields, in order: D gene, clone size, V gene, CDR3 length, J gene, CDR3 protein, CDR3 DNA. D genes are given only for firm matches. Rows give clone size only sometimes, using once, few, many, or a class for an expanded clone.

D gene: TRBD1
clone size: .
V gene: TRBV19
CDR3 length: 15
J gene: TRBJ1-5
CDR3 protein: CASSSDRDPYQPQHF
CDR3 DNA: TGTGCCAGTAGTAGTGACAGGGACCCCTATCAGCCCCAGCATTTT

D gene: .
clone size: .
V gene: TRBV7-6
CDR3 length: 16
J gene: TRBJ2-7
CDR3 protein: CASSLGVGGAEYEQYF
CDR3 DNA: TGTGCCAGCAGCTTAGGTGTTGGGGGCGCAGAATACGAGCAGTACTTC

D gene: .
clone size: few
V gene: TRBV5-6
CDR3 length: 14
J gene: TRBJ1-6
CDR3 protein: CASSSRDANSPLHF
CDR3 DNA: TGTGCCAGCAGCTCGCGGGACGCCAATTCACCCCTCCACTTT

D gene: TRBD1
clone size: .
V gene: TRBV9
CDR3 length: 14
J gene: TRBJ1-2
CDR3 protein: CASSVGDSIYGYTF
CDR3 DNA: TGTGCCAGCAGCGTAGGGGACAGCATCTATGGCTACACCTTC

D gene: TRBD1
clone size: .
V gene: TRBV18
CDR3 length: 13
J gene: TRBJ2-1
CDR3 protein: CASSRDSYNEQFF
CDR3 DNA: TGTGCCAGCTCACGGGACAGTTACAATGAGCAGTTCTTC

D gene: TRBD1
clone size: few
V gene: TRBV6-5
CDR3 length: 13
J gene: TRBJ1-2
CDR3 protein: CASSSWTGYGYTF
CDR3 DNA: TGTGCCAGCAGTAGTTGGACAGGCTATGGCTACACCTTC

D gene: TRBD2
clone size: .
V gene: TRBV6-5
CDR3 length: 14
J gene: TRBJ2-7
CDR3 protein: CASSYLAGGNEQYF
CDR3 DNA: TGTGCCAGCAGTTATCTAGCGGGGGGGAACGAGCAGTACTTC

D gene: .
clone size: once
V gene: TRBV5-1
CDR3 length: 15
J gene: TRBJ2-1
CDR3 protein: CASSLAGVSYNEQFF
CDR3 DNA: TGCGCCAGCAGCTTGGCCGGGGTCTCCTACAATGAGCAGTTCTTC

D gene: TRBD1
clone size: few
V gene: TRBV13
CDR3 length: 14
J gene: TRBJ1-2
CDR3 protein: CASSPGQGIYGYTF
CDR3 DNA: TGTGCCAGCAGCCCGGGACAGGGAATCTATGGCTACACCTTC

D gene: TRBD1
clone size: few
V gene: TRBV6-6
CDR3 length: 13
J gene: TRBJ1-6
CDR3 protein: CATGDRGRSPLHF
CDR3 DNA: TGTGCCACGGGGGACAGGGGGCGTTCACCCCTCCACTTT

D gene: .
clone size: .
V gene: TRBV29-1
CDR3 length: 13
J gene: TRBJ1-5
CDR3 protein: CSGLTGWDQPQHF
CDR3 DNA: TGCAGCGGCCTAACAGGGTGGGATCAGCCCCAGCATTTT

D gene: .
clone size: .
V gene: TRBV5-6
CDR3 length: 14
J gene: TRBJ2-7
CDR3 protein: CASSMTVSSYEQYF
CDR3 DNA: TGTGCCAGCAGCATGACAGTTAGCTCCTACGAGCAGTACTTC

D gene: .
clone size: .
V gene: TRBV5-1
CDR3 length: 20
J gene: TRBJ2-6
CDR3 protein: CASSLREGRGHRLGANVLTF
CDR3 DNA: TGCGCCAGCAGCTTGAGAGAGGGACGGGGACACAGGCTTGGGGCCAACGTCCTGACTTTC

D gene: TRBD2
clone size: .
V gene: TRBV7-2
CDR3 length: 16
J gene: TRBJ2-3
CDR3 protein: CASSSASGALTDTQYF
CDR3 DNA: TGTGCCAGCAGCTCGGCTAGCGGGGCCCTCACAGATACGCAGTATTTT

D gene: TRBD1
clone size: .
V gene: TRBV9
CDR3 length: 14
J gene: TRBJ1-1
CDR3 protein: CASSLRTGDTEAFF
CDR3 DNA: TGTGCCAGCAGCCTCAGGACAGGGGACACTGAAGCTTTCTTT

D gene: .
clone size: .
V gene: TRBV10-1
CDR3 length: 12
J gene: TRBJ1-5
CDR3 protein: CASSDGAQPQHF
CDR3 DNA: TGCGCCAGCAGTGATGGGGCTCAGCCCCAGCATTTT

D gene: .
clone size: .
V gene: TRBV12-5
CDR3 length: 16
J gene: TRBJ2-5
CDR3 protein: CASGLALAEVVETQYF
CDR3 DNA: TGTGCTAGTGGTTTGGCCTTAGCGGAGGTCGTTGAGACCCAGTACTTC

D gene: TRBD2
clone size: .
V gene: TRBV10-3
CDR3 length: 14
J gene: TRBJ2-3
CDR3 protein: CAISESGATDTQYF
CDR3 DNA: TGTGCCATCAGTGAAAGCGGGGCCACAGATACGCAGTATTTT

D gene: TRBD1
clone size: .
V gene: TRBV27
CDR3 length: 16
J gene: TRBJ2-7
CDR3 protein: CASSLSGTGGSYEQYF
CDR3 DNA: TGTGCCAGCAGTTTATCTGGGACAGGGGGCTCCTACGAGCAGTACTTC

D gene: TRBD1
clone size: .
V gene: TRBV4-1
CDR3 length: 19
J gene: TRBJ1-4
CDR3 protein: CASSQDLGDRGRSNEKLFF
CDR3 DNA: TGCGCCAGCAGCCAAGATCTGGGGGACAGGGGAAGGTCTAATGAAAAACTGTTTTTT